A selection of T cell receptor beta chains follows, all from one sample in a study of T cells in localized non-small cell lung cancer. The method was immunoSEQ multiplex PCR; TCRdb's version includes in-frame clones alone and lacks a portion of them. The sample comprises roughly 26,000 clones, about 88% of which are singletons, and around an eighth rests with the top ten. The sequencing here drew on peripheral blood, taken before any cancer treatment. These receptor sequences come from a female donor at least 60 years old with stage II squamous cell lung carcinoma. The CDR3 runs from the conserved cysteine through the conserved F or W. A D gene is named only where the DNA matches it firmly. Rows may omit the clone size; those that give it use once, few, many or a size class.

few | TRBJ2-7 | NA | TRBV5-4 | TGTGCCAGCAGCTTGGAGGGTGGGGCTGTAGAGCAGTACTTC | CASSLEGGAVEQYF
NA | TRBJ1-2 | NA | TRBV19 | TGTGCCAGTAAAAATCCGGGAGGCTCCTACTATGGCTACACCTTC | CASKNPGGSYYGYTF
NA | TRBJ1-1 | NA | TRBV5-1 | TGCGCCAGCAGCCGGAGGGAGGGGACTGAAGCTTTCTTT | CASSRREGTEAFF
NA | TRBJ1-2 | TRBD1 | TRBV5-8 | TGTGCCAGCAGCCCGGGGGGACAGTATGGCTACACCTTC | CASSPGGQYGYTF
NA | TRBJ2-2 | NA | TRBV19 | TGTGCCAGTAGTAGCCCAACAGGAGTCAACACCGGGGAGCTGTTTTTT | CASSSPTGVNTGELFF
NA | TRBJ1-2 | NA | TRBV5-1 | TGCGCCAGCAGCTTGGAATCCTCCCGAGGCTATGGCTACACCTTC | CASSLESSRGYGYTF
once | TRBJ2-1 | NA | TRBV28 | TGTGCCAGCAGGCCAAGCTCCTACAATGAGCAGTTCTTC | CASRPSSYNEQFF
NA | TRBJ1-1 | NA | TRBV19 | TGTGCCAGTAGTATAAGATTTGAAGCTTTCTTT | CASSIRFEAFF
NA | TRBJ1-1 | TRBD1 | TRBV6-6 | TGTGCCAGCAGCGGACAGGGGGATACTGAAGCTTTCTTT | CASSGQGDTEAFF
NA | TRBJ2-6 | TRBD1 | TRBV19 | TGTGCCAGTAGTCTCCGGACAGGGGTCTCTGGGGCCAACGTCCTGACTTTC | CASSLRTGVSGANVLTF
NA | TRBJ1-5 | NA | TRBV7-2 | TGTGCCAGCAGCCCCGGACAGCTTTACCCCAATCAGCCCCAGCATTTT | CASSPGQLYPNQPQHF
NA | TRBJ2-7 | NA | TRBV27 | TGTGCCAGCAGCCTCTACGAGCAGTACTTC | CASSLYEQYF
NA | TRBJ2-7 | TRBD1 | TRBV4-2 | TGTGCCAGCAGCCAAGCCTCCGGGACAGGGAACGAGCAGTACTTC | CASSQASGTGNEQYF
few | TRBJ1-2 | NA | TRBV7-2 | TGTGCCAGCAGCGGACGAGAGGTCTATGGCTACACCTTC | CASSGREVYGYTF
NA | TRBJ2-5 | NA | TRBV15 | TGTGCCACCAGCAGAGATATCATCGGCGGACAAGAGACCCAGTACTTC | CATSRDIIGGQETQYF
NA | TRBJ2-7 | NA | TRBV28 | TGTGCCAGCAGTTTAAGGTACGAGCAGTACTTC | CASSLRYEQYF
NA | TRBJ1-5 | TRBD1 | TRBV10-2 | TGCGCCAGCGGGACAGACAGAAATCAGCCCCAGCATTTT | CASGTDRNQPQHF
NA | TRBJ2-2 | TRBD2 | TRBV27 | TGTGCCAGCAGGCGGGCGGGAGGCAGTACCGGGGAGCTGTTTTTT | CASRRAGGSTGELFF
NA | TRBJ2-1 | NA | TRBV11-3 | TGTGCCAGCAGCTCTGATAAGCAGGGGACCTACAATGAGCAGTTCTTC | CASSSDKQGTYNEQFF
NA | TRBJ2-3 | TRBD1 | TRBV7-9 | TGTGCCAGCAGCTTAGCGGGACAGGACGGTACGCAGTATTTT | CASSLAGQDGTQYF
NA | TRBJ1-4 | NA | TRBV11-1 | TGTGCCAGCAGCCCCGGGTCGGGAGGACGGCTGTTTTTT | CASSPGSGGRLFF
NA | TRBJ2-2 | NA | TRBV2 | TGTGCCAGCAGTGGACACCGCACTAGCCGGGGCACCGGGGAGCTGTTTTTT | CASSGHRTSRGTGELFF
NA | TRBJ1-1 | NA | TRBV9 | TGTGCCAGCAGCGCACCGGGGCCTGAAGCTTTCTTT | CASSAPGPEAFF
NA | TRBJ1-4 | NA | TRBV30 | TGTGCCGGCTCCATAGCTGCAACTAATGAAAAACTGTTTTTT | CAGSIAATNEKLFF
NA | TRBJ2-5 | NA | TRBV2 | TGTGCCAGCAACCTACGGGGACGAGAGACCCAGTACTTC | CASNLRGRETQYF
NA | TRBJ2-5 | TRBD2 | TRBV10-2 | TGCGCCTCCTATAGCGGGAGGGCCGGGGAGACCCAGTACTTC | CASYSGRAGETQYF
NA | TRBJ2-7 | NA | TRBV28 | TGTGCCAGCAGTTTTCCCTCGCGAGGGCCGTCCTACGAGCAGTACTTC | CASSFPSRGPSYEQYF
NA | TRBJ1-6 | NA | TRBV28 | TGTGCCAGCAGTTTTCCGGGAGAGGGGAATTCACCCCTCCACTTT | CASSFPGEGNSPLHF
NA | TRBJ2-1 | NA | TRBV18 | TGTGCCAGCTCCCCGGGGGCCTACAATGAGCAGTTCTTC | CASSPGAYNEQFF
NA | TRBJ1-4 | NA | TRBV5-1 | TGCGCCAGCAGCACTGGGGCTCTCAGCCTAGAAAAACTGTTTTTT | CASSTGALSLEKLFF
NA | TRBJ1-2 | TRBD1 | TRBV7-9 | TGTGCCAGCAGCCTAACCAGGACAGGGGTAGATCTCTATGGCTACACCTTC | CASSLTRTGVDLYGYTF
once | TRBJ2-1 | NA | TRBV29-1 | TGCAGCCCAATCGGTAGGGGCGATGAGCAGTTCTTC | CSPIGRGDEQFF
NA | TRBJ2-5 | NA | TRBV5-1 | TGCGCCAGCAGCTTTGGAGACACCCTAGGGGAGACCCAGTACTTC | CASSFGDTLGETQYF
once | TRBJ2-1 | TRBD2 | TRBV18 | TGTGCCAGCTCACCATCAACCCGGGGGGATGAGCAGTTCTTC | CASSPSTRGDEQFF
NA | TRBJ2-1 | NA | TRBV6-5 | TGTGCCAGCAGTTTAAAACTAAGCTCCTACAATGAGCAGTTCTTC | CASSLKLSSYNEQFF
NA | TRBJ1-5 | TRBD1 | TRBV28 | TGTGCCAGCCTATCCCCGGGACAGGGTAATCAGTCCCAGCATTTT | CASLSPGQGNQSQHF
once | TRBJ1-1 | NA | TRBV9 | TGTGCCAGCAGCGTAGCAGGGGAGTCTGAAGCTTTCTTT | CASSVAGESEAFF
NA | TRBJ2-5 | TRBD1 | TRBV5-1 | TGCGCCAGCAGACCGACAGGGGGCGGGCAAGAGACCCAGTACTTC | CASRPTGGGQETQYF
NA | TRBJ2-1 | NA | TRBV27 | TGTGCCAGCAGTTTATCGGGCACCGAGCAGTTCTTC | CASSLSGTEQFF
NA | TRBJ2-3 | TRBD2 | TRBV18 | TGTGCCAGCTCACCCACTAGCGGTAGCACAGATACGCAGTATTTT | CASSPTSGSTDTQYF
NA | TRBJ2-1 | NA | TRBV11-3 | TGTGCCAGCAGCTCCCAACCCGGACAGTACAATGAGCAGTTCTTC | CASSSQPGQYNEQFF
NA | TRBJ1-2 | NA | TRBV7-9 | TGTGCCAGCAGCTTAGCCCTGGGCTTCTATGGCTACACCTTC | CASSLALGFYGYTF
NA | TRBJ2-4 | TRBD1 | TRBV5-6 | TGTGCCAGCCAGACAGGGCTCACCAAAAACATTCAGTACTTC | CASQTGLTKNIQYF
once | TRBJ2-1 | NA | TRBV30 | TGTGCCTGGACCGGCAGGCGCGATGAGCAGTTCTTC | CAWTGRRDEQFF
NA | TRBJ2-1 | TRBD2 | TRBV7-2 | TGTGCCAGCAGCCCGCAGCGGGGCCCTCTGAATGAGCAGTTCTTC | CASSPQRGPLNEQFF
once | TRBJ1-5 | NA | TRBV7-2 | TGTGCCAGCAGCTTAACGGGGGGTTCTAGCAATCAGCCCCAGCATTTT | CASSLTGGSSNQPQHF
NA | TRBJ1-6 | TRBD1 | TRBV19 | TGTGCCAGTATGACGACAGGGGGTTCAAGTTCACCCCTCCACTTT | CASMTTGGSSSPLHF
NA | TRBJ2-1 | NA | TRBV27 | TGTGCCAGCAGTCCCGGCTGGGACACAATTTACAATGAGCAGTTCTTC | CASSPGWDTIYNEQFF
NA | TRBJ2-1 | NA | TRBV15 | TGTGCCACCAGCAGAGATACAGCAGACCTAGCCAATGAGCAGTTCTTC | CATSRDTADLANEQFF
once | TRBJ1-1 | TRBD1 | TRBV30 | TGTGCCTGGAGTGTACAGGGGGCCACTGAAGCTTTCTTT | CAWSVQGATEAFF
NA | TRBJ2-1 | TRBD1 | TRBV28 | TGTGCCAGCAGGATACAGGGGGCTGACAATGAGCAGTTCTTC | CASRIQGADNEQFF